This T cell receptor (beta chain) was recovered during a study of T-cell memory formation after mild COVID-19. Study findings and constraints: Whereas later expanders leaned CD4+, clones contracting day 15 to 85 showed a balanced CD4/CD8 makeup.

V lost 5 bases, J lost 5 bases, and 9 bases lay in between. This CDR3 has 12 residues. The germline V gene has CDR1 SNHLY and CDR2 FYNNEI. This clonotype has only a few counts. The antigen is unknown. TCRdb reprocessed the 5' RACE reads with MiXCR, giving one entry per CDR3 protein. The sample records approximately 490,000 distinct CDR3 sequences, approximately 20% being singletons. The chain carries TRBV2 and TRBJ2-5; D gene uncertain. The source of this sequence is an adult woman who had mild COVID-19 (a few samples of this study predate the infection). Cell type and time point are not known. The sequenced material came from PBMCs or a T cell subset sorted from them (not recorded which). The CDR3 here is CASSTEPETQYF. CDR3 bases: TGTGCCAGCAGTACAGAACCGGAGACCCAGTACTTC.